Listed below are T cell receptor beta chains from one sample, sequenced in a study of shared clonotypes between healthy human individuals. The table came from immunoSEQ multiplex PCR; TCRdb's copy has only in-frame clones and leaves some out. The sample lists around 2,000,000 clones; about 95% were seen once. The sample comprised naive CD8+ T cells sorted from blood. The receptor set was obtained from a man aged 18 to 29 in good health. Both conserved end residues are part of each CDR3. Each record gives: D gene, clone size, V gene, J gene, CDR3 protein, CDR3 DNA. A D gene is named only where the DNA matches it firmly. The size of a clone is reported for some rows only, either as once, few or many, or as a class for expanded clones.

D gene: .
clone size: .
V gene: TRBV9
J gene: TRBJ2-2
CDR3 protein: CASSVGGPRELFF
CDR3 DNA: TGTGCCAGCAGCGTAGGAGGCCCCAGGGAGCTGTTTTTT

D gene: .
clone size: .
V gene: TRBV7-6
J gene: TRBJ2-7
CDR3 protein: CASSLGAGSSYEQYF
CDR3 DNA: TGTGCCAGCAGCTTAGGGGCGGGGTCTTCCTACGAGCAGTACTTC

D gene: TRBD2
clone size: .
V gene: TRBV6-1
J gene: TRBJ2-1
CDR3 protein: CASSGGTSGTYNEQFF
CDR3 DNA: TGTGCCAGCAGTGGGGGGACTAGCGGCACCTACAATGAGCAGTTCTTC

D gene: .
clone size: .
V gene: TRBV2
J gene: TRBJ1-4
CDR3 protein: CASSEGQGGEKLFF
CDR3 DNA: TGTGCCAGCAGTGAAGGCCAGGGTGGTGAAAAACTGTTTTTT

D gene: TRBD1
clone size: once
V gene: TRBV7-9
J gene: TRBJ2-7
CDR3 protein: CASSLAGTGVSRYEQYF
CDR3 DNA: TGTGCCAGCAGCTTGGCCGGGACAGGGGTCTCCCGCTACGAGCAGTACTTC

D gene: TRBD2
clone size: .
V gene: TRBV9
J gene: TRBJ2-7
CDR3 protein: CASSVGTSGTYEQYF
CDR3 DNA: TGTGCCAGCAGCGTAGGGACTAGCGGGACTTACGAGCAGTACTTC

D gene: .
clone size: .
V gene: TRBV28
J gene: TRBJ2-7
CDR3 protein: CASSAAVDSYEQYF
CDR3 DNA: TGTGCCAGCAGCGCGGCGGTGGACTCCTACGAGCAGTACTTC

D gene: TRBD1
clone size: .
V gene: TRBV27
J gene: TRBJ2-7
CDR3 protein: CASSTGTETYEQYF
CDR3 DNA: TGTGCCAGCAGTACCGGGACAGAGACCTACGAGCAGTACTTC

D gene: .
clone size: .
V gene: TRBV9
J gene: TRBJ1-6
CDR3 protein: CASSVGGINSPLHF
CDR3 DNA: TGTGCCAGCAGCGTGGGGGGTATTAATTCACCCCTCCACTTT

D gene: .
clone size: .
V gene: TRBV4-3
J gene: TRBJ2-1
CDR3 protein: CASSQDRYSFVSYNEQFF
CDR3 DNA: TGCGCCAGCAGCCAAGATCGGTATAGCTTCGTCTCCTACAATGAGCAGTTCTTC

D gene: .
clone size: .
V gene: TRBV30
J gene: TRBJ2-2
CDR3 protein: CAWSVMGGRTGELFF
CDR3 DNA: TGTGCCTGGAGTGTAATGGGGGGCAGAACCGGGGAGCTGTTTTTT

D gene: TRBD1
clone size: once
V gene: TRBV2
J gene: TRBJ2-5
CDR3 protein: CASRRQGGETQYF
CDR3 DNA: TGTGCCAGCAGGAGACAGGGGGGAGAGACCCAGTACTTC

D gene: .
clone size: few
V gene: TRBV30
J gene: TRBJ1-5
CDR3 protein: CAWSPGLGGQPQHF
CDR3 DNA: TGTGCCTGGAGTCCCGGACTGGGGGGTCAGCCCCAGCATTTT

D gene: .
clone size: .
V gene: TRBV27
J gene: TRBJ1-4
CDR3 protein: CASSLVGFRGAEKLFF
CDR3 DNA: TGTGCCAGCAGTTTGGTTGGATTCAGGGGTGCTGAAAAACTGTTTTTT

D gene: .
clone size: .
V gene: TRBV27
J gene: TRBJ2-7
CDR3 protein: CASSLLGGGEQYF
CDR3 DNA: TGTGCCAGCAGTTTATTAGGGGGTGGGGAGCAGTACTTC

D gene: TRBD2
clone size: .
V gene: TRBV10-3
J gene: TRBJ2-2
CDR3 protein: CASLGGSNTGELFF
CDR3 DNA: TGTGCCTCGCTCGGGGGGTCGAACACCGGGGAGCTGTTTTTT

D gene: TRBD2
clone size: .
V gene: TRBV29-1
J gene: TRBJ2-7
CDR3 protein: CSVEIPGTSSVEQYF
CDR3 DNA: TGCAGCGTAGAAATACCAGGGACTAGTTCCGTTGAGCAGTACTTC

D gene: .
clone size: .
V gene: TRBV18
J gene: TRBJ2-7
CDR3 protein: CASSPSGGPAGYEQYF
CDR3 DNA: TGTGCCAGCTCACCAAGTGGGGGGCCCGCAGGGTACGAGCAGTACTTC

D gene: .
clone size: .
V gene: TRBV7-8
J gene: TRBJ2-5
CDR3 protein: CASSPMEGLIETQYF
CDR3 DNA: TGTGCCAGCAGCCCAATGGAGGGTTTGATAGAGACCCAGTACTTC

D gene: .
clone size: once
V gene: TRBV19
J gene: TRBJ1-1
CDR3 protein: CASSTQGRPDTEAFF
CDR3 DNA: TGTGCCAGTAGTACACAGGGACGGCCGGACACTGAAGCTTTCTTT

D gene: TRBD1
clone size: once
V gene: TRBV28
J gene: TRBJ1-6
CDR3 protein: CASSLDRGINSPLHF
CDR3 DNA: TGTGCCAGCAGTTTGGACAGGGGTATTAATTCACCCCTCCACTTT

D gene: .
clone size: .
V gene: TRBV4-1
J gene: TRBJ2-1
CDR3 protein: CASSQDEYSPGGREKYNEQFF
CDR3 DNA: TGCGCCAGCAGCCAAGATGAATACTCCCCCGGCGGGCGCGAGAAATACAATGAGCAGTTCTTC

D gene: .
clone size: .
V gene: TRBV19
J gene: TRBJ1-1
CDR3 protein: CASSTNGNGENTEAFF
CDR3 DNA: TGTGCCAGTAGTACTAATGGGAACGGAGAGAACACTGAAGCTTTCTTT

D gene: .
clone size: .
V gene: TRBV30
J gene: TRBJ1-2
CDR3 protein: CAWSASVGANYGYTF
CDR3 DNA: TGTGCCTGGAGTGCGTCCGTGGGCGCGAACTATGGCTACACCTTC

D gene: .
clone size: .
V gene: TRBV27
J gene: TRBJ2-7
CDR3 protein: CASSFVRGDIEQYF
CDR3 DNA: TGTGCCAGCAGTTTTGTCAGGGGTGACATAGAGCAGTACTTC

D gene: .
clone size: .
V gene: TRBV29-1
J gene: TRBJ2-1
CDR3 protein: CSVVGGEQFF
CDR3 DNA: TGCAGCGTTGTTGGGGGTGAGCAGTTCTTC

D gene: TRBD2
clone size: .
V gene: TRBV28
J gene: TRBJ2-1
CDR3 protein: CASSFLAGGFNEQFF
CDR3 DNA: TGTGCCAGCAGTTTTTTGGCGGGGGGGTTTAATGAGCAGTTCTTC

D gene: .
clone size: .
V gene: TRBV4-1
J gene: TRBJ1-1
CDR3 protein: CASSQYLNTEAFF
CDR3 DNA: TGCGCCAGCAGCCAATATTTGAACACTGAAGCTTTCTTT

D gene: .
clone size: .
V gene: TRBV5-6
J gene: TRBJ2-7
CDR3 protein: CASSLITGQYF
CDR3 DNA: TGTGCCAGCAGCCTCATTACAGGGCAGTACTTC

D gene: .
clone size: .
V gene: TRBV7-9
J gene: TRBJ2-5
CDR3 protein: CASSRMETQYF
CDR3 DNA: TGTGCCAGCAGCCGTATGGAGACCCAGTACTTC

D gene: .
clone size: .
V gene: TRBV29-1
J gene: TRBJ1-1
CDR3 protein: CSVEERDPNTEAFF
CDR3 DNA: TGCAGCGTTGAAGAGCGGGACCCCAACACTGAAGCTTTCTTT

D gene: .
clone size: .
V gene: TRBV12-5
J gene: TRBJ2-7
CDR3 protein: CASGFSRDEQYF
CDR3 DNA: TGTGCTAGTGGTTTTTCCCGGGACGAGCAGTACTTC

D gene: TRBD2
clone size: .
V gene: TRBV5-6
J gene: TRBJ2-7
CDR3 protein: CASSFGLAGVSEQYF
CDR3 DNA: TGTGCCAGCAGCTTTGGGCTAGCGGGAGTATCCGAGCAGTACTTC

D gene: TRBD2
clone size: .
V gene: TRBV11-2
J gene: TRBJ2-7
CDR3 protein: CASSHLAGSEQYF
CDR3 DNA: TGTGCCAGCAGCCATCTAGCGGGGAGCGAGCAGTACTTC

D gene: .
clone size: .
V gene: TRBV29-1
J gene: TRBJ2-7
CDR3 protein: CSASLGADYEQYF
CDR3 DNA: TGCAGCGCCTCACTGGGGGCAGACTACGAGCAGTACTTC

D gene: TRBD1
clone size: .
V gene: TRBV2
J gene: TRBJ1-2
CDR3 protein: CASSEEGRGPGYTF
CDR3 DNA: TGTGCCAGCAGTGAAGAGGGCAGGGGGCCTGGCTACACCTTC

D gene: TRBD2
clone size: .
V gene: TRBV6-5
J gene: TRBJ2-1
CDR3 protein: CASSNSGGPYNEQFF
CDR3 DNA: TGTGCCAGCAGTAACAGCGGGGGCCCCTACAATGAGCAGTTCTTC

D gene: TRBD1
clone size: .
V gene: TRBV18
J gene: TRBJ2-5
CDR3 protein: CASSPGQGRETQYF
CDR3 DNA: TGTGCCAGCTCACCGGGACAGGGGCGGGAGACCCAGTACTTC

D gene: .
clone size: .
V gene: TRBV29-1
J gene: TRBJ2-1
CDR3 protein: CSVIGGYSYNEQFF
CDR3 DNA: TGCAGCGTAATAGGGGGGTATTCCTACAATGAGCAGTTCTTC

D gene: TRBD1
clone size: .
V gene: TRBV27
J gene: TRBJ1-2
CDR3 protein: CASSLAQGANYGYTF
CDR3 DNA: TGTGCCAGCAGTTTAGCCCAGGGGGCGAACTATGGCTACACCTTC

D gene: .
clone size: .
V gene: TRBV5-8
J gene: TRBJ2-7
CDR3 protein: CASSSFVQYEQYF
CDR3 DNA: TGTGCCAGCAGCTCCTTCGTTCAATACGAGCAGTACTTC

D gene: .
clone size: .
V gene: TRBV11-2
J gene: TRBJ1-2
CDR3 protein: CASSLTANYGYTF
CDR3 DNA: TGTGCCAGCAGCCTCACAGCTAACTATGGCTACACCTTC

D gene: TRBD2
clone size: .
V gene: TRBV7-9
J gene: TRBJ2-2
CDR3 protein: CASSLALAANTGELFF
CDR3 DNA: TGTGCCAGCAGCTTAGCACTAGCGGCGAACACCGGGGAGCTGTTTTTT

D gene: .
clone size: .
V gene: TRBV7-3
J gene: TRBJ2-5
CDR3 protein: CASSLLGNQETQYF
CDR3 DNA: TGTGCCAGCAGCTTGTTGGGGAACCAAGAGACCCAGTACTTC

D gene: TRBD2
clone size: .
V gene: TRBV27
J gene: TRBJ2-5
CDR3 protein: CASSLQRTSGKETQYF
CDR3 DNA: TGTGCCAGCAGTTTACAAAGGACTAGCGGGAAGGAGACCCAGTACTTC

D gene: TRBD2
clone size: once
V gene: TRBV19
J gene: TRBJ2-7
CDR3 protein: CASSNPIMQPGTSGFEQYF
CDR3 DNA: TGTGCCAGTAGTAACCCCATCATGCAGCCCGGGACTAGCGGGTTCGAGCAGTACTTC